This T cell receptor (beta chain) was recorded in a study of control samples from healthy donors and cancer patients. The germline V gene encodes CDR1 SGHRS and CDR2 YFSETQ. The V gene lost 2 bases and the J gene lost 8 bases, with 10 bases spanning the gap. There are 13 residues in the CDR3. Profiling relied on immunoSEQ multiplex PCR, and the TCRdb table lists in-frame clones only, not all of them. The sample has tens of thousands of clones, about four fifths seen once. Sequenced input: blood. The sequence was collected from a woman aged 60-75 years in good health. The rearrangement uses TRBV5-1 and TRBJ1-4; D uncertain. CDR3: CASSLRIQEKLFF. In DNA, the CDR3 is TGCGCCAGCAGCTTAAGGATCCAAGAAAAACTGTTTTTT. Full variable domain (rest looked up from reference TRBV5-1 and TRBJ1-4): KAGVTQTPRYLIKTRGQQVTLSCSPISGHRSVSWYQQTPGQGLQFLFEYFSETQRNKGNFPGRFSGRQFSNSRSEMNVSTLELGDSALYLCASSLRIQEKLFFGSGTQLSVL.